This T cell receptor (beta chain) was observed in a study of cytomegalovirus exposure and HLA in healthy donors. General study findings and limits: In most subjects, TCR beta sequences reportedly gave accurate predictions of HLA-A and HLA-B alleles. Several top significant clusters appeared, in a later analysis, to be linked to common viral pathogens. With further analysis later on, most CMV-associated TCR beta chains appeared HLA-restricted. About 180 TCR beta chains were listed as cytomegalovirus-associated.

The CDR3 consists of 16 residues. Trimming at V came to 2 bases and at J to 3 bases, leaving 11 bases not matched to a gene. Germline CDR1 is SQVTM and CDR2 is ANQGSEA. A multiplex PCR was run with 60 Vbeta primers and 13 Jbeta primers. Sequenced by immunoSEQ multiplex PCR; TCRdb stores in-frame clones only, minus some. The sample contains about 97,000 clones, less than 9.5% of which appear only once. A remark on this clone: Its antigen is unknown.

This TCR came from a man aged 50 to 60 in good health and CMV-seropositive. Sequenced: PBMCs. This chain links TRBV29-1 with TRBJ1-2; TRBD1 matches 8 bases. CDR3 DNA sequence: TGCAGCGTTGAAACCCTGCGACAGGGGATATACTATGGCTACACCTTC. Amino acid sequence: CSVETLRQGIYYGYTF.